This TCR beta chain was sequenced for a study of blood T cell repertoires in COVID-19. Study-level background: T cells, B-cell-depleted T cells, or PBMCs provided the cDNA or gDNA that served as material.

The V and J ends lost 4 bases and 3 bases respectively, with 16 bases between them. Germline CDR1 is LGHNA and CDR2 is YNFKEQ. The CDR3 length is 16 residues. Original data processing: From reference gene primer amplification, estimates of nucleated cell counts were derived. Only in-frame clones appear in the TCRdb table, and some are missing; sequencing was by immunoSEQ multiplex PCR. D and trimming come from the DNA, and the V and J calls and clone size come from that table. In the table there are nearly 110,000 clones, about 89% of which are singletons. The chain employs TRBV4-2 and TRBJ1-5; D may be TRBD1 (6 bases). Specimen: peripheral blood. The sequence was collected from a woman in her 30s with acute or convalescent COVID-19. This CDR3 reads CASSPQGGRANQPQHF. For the CDR3, the DNA is TGTGCCAGCAGCCCCCAAGGGGGGAGGGCCAATCAGCCCCAGCATTTT.